The TCR beta chain described here comes from a study of T cells in Graves' hyperthyroidism and ophthalmopathy. For Graves' hyperthyroidism to be stable, ophthalmopathy could not progress within 18 months. Amplified TCR beta CDR3 regions derived from RNA transcripts. HTBI primers were employed in a first-round RT-PCR of the TCR CDR3. TCRdb independently ran MiXCR on the multiplex PCR reads; one entry per CDR3 protein. The table shows about 400,000 distinct CDR3 sequences, with about 15% occurring only once. The study's findings and limits: Patients with ophthalmopathy were separated from those with stable hyperthyroidism by a 13 V-J model.

This clonotype was counted many times. Antigen specificity is unknown. The CDR3 covers 15 residues. Germline-derived CDR1 and CDR2 are MNHEY and SVGEGT. V lost 2 bases and J lost 2, with 10 bases in between. The chain has TRBV6-2 or TRBV6-3 and TRBJ2-1; D is uncertain. Source material: blood. The clonotype was recovered from a woman in her thirties with Graves' hyperthyroidism. The CDR3 coding sequence is TGTGCCAGCAGTTACCGCTCGACGGCCTACAATGAGCAGTTCTTC. Protein: CASSYRSTAYNEQFF.